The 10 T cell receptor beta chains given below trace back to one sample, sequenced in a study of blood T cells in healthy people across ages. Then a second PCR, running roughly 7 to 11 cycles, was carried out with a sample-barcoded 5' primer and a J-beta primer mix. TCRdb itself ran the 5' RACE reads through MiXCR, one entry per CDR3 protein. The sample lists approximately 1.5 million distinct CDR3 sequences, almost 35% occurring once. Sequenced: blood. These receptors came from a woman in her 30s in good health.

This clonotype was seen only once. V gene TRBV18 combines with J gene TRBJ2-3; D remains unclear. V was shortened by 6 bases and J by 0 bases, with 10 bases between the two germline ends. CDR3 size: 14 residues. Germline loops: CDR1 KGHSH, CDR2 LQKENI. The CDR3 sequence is CASSYHPSTDTQYF. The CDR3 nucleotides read TGTGCCAGCTCGTACCATCCCAGCACAGATACGCAGTATTTT.

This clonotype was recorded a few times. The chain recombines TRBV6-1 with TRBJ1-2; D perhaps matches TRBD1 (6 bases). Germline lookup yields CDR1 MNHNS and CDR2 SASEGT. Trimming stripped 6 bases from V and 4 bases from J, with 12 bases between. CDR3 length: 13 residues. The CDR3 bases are TGTGCCAGCAGGCCAGGGGAGGGCTATGGCTACACCTTC. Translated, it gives CASRPGEGYGYTF.

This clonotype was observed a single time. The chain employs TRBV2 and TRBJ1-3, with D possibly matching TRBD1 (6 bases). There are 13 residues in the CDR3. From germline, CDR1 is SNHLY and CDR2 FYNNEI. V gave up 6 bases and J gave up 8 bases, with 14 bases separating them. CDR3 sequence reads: CASRSQGGHTIYF. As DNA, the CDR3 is TGTGCCAGCAGATCACAGGGTGGGCACACCATATATTTT.

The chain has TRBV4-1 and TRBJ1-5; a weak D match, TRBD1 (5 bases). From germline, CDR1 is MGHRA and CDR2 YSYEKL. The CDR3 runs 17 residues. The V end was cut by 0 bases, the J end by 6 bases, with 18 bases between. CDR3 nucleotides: TGCGCCAGCAGCCAAGATCGAGCAGGGAGGAAGAGTCAGCCCCAGCATTTT. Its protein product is CASSQDRAGRKSQPQHF.

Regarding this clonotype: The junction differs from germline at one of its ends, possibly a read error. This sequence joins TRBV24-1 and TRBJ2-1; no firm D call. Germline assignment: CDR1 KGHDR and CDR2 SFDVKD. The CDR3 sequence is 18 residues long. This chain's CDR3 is CATSANPRAGSSCNEQFF. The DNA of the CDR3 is TGTGCCACCAGTGCCAACCCCCGCGCTGGAAGCTCCTGCAATGAGCAGTTCTTC.

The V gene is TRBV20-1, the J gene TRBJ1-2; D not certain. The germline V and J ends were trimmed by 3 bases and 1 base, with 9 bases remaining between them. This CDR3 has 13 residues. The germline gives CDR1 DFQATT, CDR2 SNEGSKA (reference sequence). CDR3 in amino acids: CSASGGINYGYTF. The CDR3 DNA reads TGCAGTGCTAGCGGAGGGATTAACTATGGCTACACCTTC.

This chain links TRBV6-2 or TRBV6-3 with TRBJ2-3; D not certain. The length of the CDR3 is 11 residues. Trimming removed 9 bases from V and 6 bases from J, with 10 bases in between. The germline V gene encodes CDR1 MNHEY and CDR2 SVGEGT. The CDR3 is CASAGSDTQYF. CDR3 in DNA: TGTGCCAGTGCCGGCAGCGATACGCAGTATTTT.

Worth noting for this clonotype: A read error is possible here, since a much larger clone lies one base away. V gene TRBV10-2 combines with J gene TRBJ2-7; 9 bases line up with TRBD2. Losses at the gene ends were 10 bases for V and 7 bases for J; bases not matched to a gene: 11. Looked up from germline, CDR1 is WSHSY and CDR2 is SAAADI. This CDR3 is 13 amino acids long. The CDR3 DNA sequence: TGCGCCACCATAGGACTAGCGAGAGGGGAGCAGTACTTC. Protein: CATIGLARGEQYF.

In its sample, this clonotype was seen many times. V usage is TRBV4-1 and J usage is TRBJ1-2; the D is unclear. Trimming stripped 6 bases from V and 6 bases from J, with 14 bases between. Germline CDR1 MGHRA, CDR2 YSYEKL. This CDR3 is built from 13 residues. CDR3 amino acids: CASRSLWENGYTF. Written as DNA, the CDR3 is TGCGCCAGCAGATCCCTGTGGGAAAATGGCTACACCTTC.

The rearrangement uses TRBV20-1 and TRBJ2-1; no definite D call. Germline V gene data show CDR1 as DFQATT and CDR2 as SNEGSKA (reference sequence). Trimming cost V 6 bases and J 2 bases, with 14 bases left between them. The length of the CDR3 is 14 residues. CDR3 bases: TGCAGTGCCGAGAGCGTGCCCCCCTACAATGAGCAGTTCTTC. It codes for CSAESVPPYNEQFF.